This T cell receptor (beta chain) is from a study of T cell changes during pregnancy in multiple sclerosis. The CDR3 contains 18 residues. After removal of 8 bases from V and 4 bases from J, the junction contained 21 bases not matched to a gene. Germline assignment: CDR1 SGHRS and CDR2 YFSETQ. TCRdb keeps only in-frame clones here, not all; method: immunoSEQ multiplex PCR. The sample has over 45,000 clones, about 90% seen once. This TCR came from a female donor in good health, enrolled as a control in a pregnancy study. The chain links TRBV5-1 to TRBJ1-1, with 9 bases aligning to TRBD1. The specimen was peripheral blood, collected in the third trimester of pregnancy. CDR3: CASFLTGVDRGGLTEAFF. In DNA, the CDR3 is TGCGCCAGTTTCCTAACCGGGGTGGACAGGGGAGGACTCACTGAAGCTTTCTTT.